This TCR beta chain comes out of a study of shared clonotypes between healthy human individuals. Study findings and constraints: Shared across several donors were roughly 5.3% of the naive CD4 clonotypes.

Naive CD4+ cells were CD45RA-selected; the remaining cells were memory. About this clone itself: Its cognate antigen is unknown. The same CDR3 arises from other DNA sequences in this sample as well.

Clones were read by immunoSEQ multiplex PCR, and TCRdb kept only the in-frame ones, dropping some. The table includes 2 million to 3 million clones, roughly 93% detected once. J gave up 1 base and V 0 bases, and 12 bases lay outside the gene matches. The length of the CDR3 is 20 residues. CDR1 is MNHEY, CDR2 SMNVEV, per germline (reference sequence). This TCR was recovered from a man aged 18 to 30 in good health. Some clones in this sample may be carry-over from other donors' samples. Sequencing was performed on naive CD4+ T cells from PBMCs. Noted subset: CD45RA+ positively selected. The V call is TRBV27, the J call TRBJ1-1, with 12 nucleotides matching TRBD1. The CDR3 spells CASSLSPQRDRGRKNTEAFF. CDR3 nucleotides: TGTGCCAGCAGTTTATCCCCGCAACGGGACAGGGGGCGCAAGAACACTGAAGCTTTCTTT.